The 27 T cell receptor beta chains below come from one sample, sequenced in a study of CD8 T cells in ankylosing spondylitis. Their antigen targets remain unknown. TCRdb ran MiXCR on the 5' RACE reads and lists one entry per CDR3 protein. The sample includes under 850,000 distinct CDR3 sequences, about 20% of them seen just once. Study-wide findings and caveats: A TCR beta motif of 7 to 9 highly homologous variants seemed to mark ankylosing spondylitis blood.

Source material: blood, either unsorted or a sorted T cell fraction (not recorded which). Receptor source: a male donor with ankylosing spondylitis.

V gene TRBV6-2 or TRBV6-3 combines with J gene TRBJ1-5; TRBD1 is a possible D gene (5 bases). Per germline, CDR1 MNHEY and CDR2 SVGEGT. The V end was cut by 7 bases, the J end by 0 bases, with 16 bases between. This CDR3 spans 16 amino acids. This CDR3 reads CASTLGPGYSNQPQHF. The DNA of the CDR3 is TGTGCCAGCACTCTGGGACCAGGGTATAGCAATCAGCCCCAGCATTTT.

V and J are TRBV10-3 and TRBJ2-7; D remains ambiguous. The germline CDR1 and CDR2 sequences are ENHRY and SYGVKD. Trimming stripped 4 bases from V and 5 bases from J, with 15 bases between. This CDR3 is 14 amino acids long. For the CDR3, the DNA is TGTGCCATCAGTGTTCTTCAGGATTCCCACGAGCAGTACTTC. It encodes CAISVLQDSHEQYF.

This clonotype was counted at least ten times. CDR3 DNA: TGCAGCGTTGGTAGAGGACAAGCCTCTACAGGCGGAGCTTTCTTT. Translated: CSVGRGQASTGGAFF. The V gene is TRBV29-1, the J gene TRBJ1-1, with a weak D call TRBD1 (5 bases). This CDR3 contains 15 residues. The V gene lost 4 bases and the J gene lost 10 bases, with 25 bases spanning the gap. Germline loops: CDR1 SQVTM, CDR2 ANQGSEA.

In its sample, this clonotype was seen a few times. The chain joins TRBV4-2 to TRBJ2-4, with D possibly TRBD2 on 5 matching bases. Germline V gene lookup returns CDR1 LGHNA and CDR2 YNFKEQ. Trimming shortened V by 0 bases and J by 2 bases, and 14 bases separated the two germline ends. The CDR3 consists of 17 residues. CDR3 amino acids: CASSQDLGYGTKNIQYF. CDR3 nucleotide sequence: TGTGCCAGCAGCCAAGATCTCGGCTACGGGACCAAAAACATTCAGTACTTC.

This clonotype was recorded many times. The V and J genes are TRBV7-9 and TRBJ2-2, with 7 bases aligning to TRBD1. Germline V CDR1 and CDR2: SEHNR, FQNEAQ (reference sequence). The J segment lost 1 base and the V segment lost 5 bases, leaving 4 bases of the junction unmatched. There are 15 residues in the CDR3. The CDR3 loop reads CASSLWTGNTGELFF. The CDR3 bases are TGTGCCAGCAGCCTGTGGACAGGGAACACCGGGGAGCTGTTTTTT.

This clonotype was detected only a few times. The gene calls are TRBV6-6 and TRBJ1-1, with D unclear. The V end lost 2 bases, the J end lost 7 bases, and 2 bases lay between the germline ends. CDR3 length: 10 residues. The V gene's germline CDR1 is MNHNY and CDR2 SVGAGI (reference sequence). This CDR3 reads CASSYGEAFF. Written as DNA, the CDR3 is TGTGCCAGCAGTTACGGTGAAGCTTTCTTT.

CDR3 DNA: TGTGCCACCAGCGGGGACAGGAGCTATCAGCCCCAGCATTTT. It specifies CATSGDRSYQPQHF. V usage is TRBV15 and J usage is TRBJ1-5; 8 bases are shared with TRBD1. The CDR3 sequence is 14 residues long. V shed 5 bases, J shed 5 bases, and the junction held 5 bases outside the gene matches. Germline V lookup: CDR1 LNHNV, CDR2 YYDKDF (reference sequence).

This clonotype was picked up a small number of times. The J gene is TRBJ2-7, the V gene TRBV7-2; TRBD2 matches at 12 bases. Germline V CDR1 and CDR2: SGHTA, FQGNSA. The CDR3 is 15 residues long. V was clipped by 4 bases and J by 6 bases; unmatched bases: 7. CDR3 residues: CASSSTRLAGVEQYF. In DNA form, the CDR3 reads TGTGCCAGCAGCTCAACCCGACTAGCGGGAGTCGAGCAGTACTTC.

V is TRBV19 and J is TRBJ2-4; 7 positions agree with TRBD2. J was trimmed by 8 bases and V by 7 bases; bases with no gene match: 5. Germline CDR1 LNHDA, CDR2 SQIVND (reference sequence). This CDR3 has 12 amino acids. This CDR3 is CASTARGDIQYF. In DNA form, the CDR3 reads TGTGCCAGTACGGCCCGGGGGGACATTCAGTACTTC. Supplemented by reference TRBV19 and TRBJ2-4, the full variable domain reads DGGITQSPKYLFRKEGQNVTLSCEQNLNHDAMYWYRQDPGQGLRLIYYSQIVNDFQKGDIAEGYSVSREKKESFPLTVTSAQKNPTAFYLCASTARGDIQYFGAGTRLSVL.

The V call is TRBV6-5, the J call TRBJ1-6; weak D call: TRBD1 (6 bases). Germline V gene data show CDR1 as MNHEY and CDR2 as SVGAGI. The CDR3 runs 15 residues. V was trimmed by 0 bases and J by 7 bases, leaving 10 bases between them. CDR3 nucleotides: TGTGCCAGCAGTTACTCCACAGGGAGGAATTCACCCCTCCACTTT. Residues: CASSYSTGRNSPLHF.

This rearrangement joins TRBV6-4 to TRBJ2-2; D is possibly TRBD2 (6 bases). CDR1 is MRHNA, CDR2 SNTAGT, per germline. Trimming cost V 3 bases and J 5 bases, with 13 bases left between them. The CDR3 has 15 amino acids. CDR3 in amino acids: CASSEGTGETGELFF. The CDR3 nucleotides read TGTGCCAGCAGTGAAGGGACGGGGGAGACCGGGGAGCTGTTTTTT.

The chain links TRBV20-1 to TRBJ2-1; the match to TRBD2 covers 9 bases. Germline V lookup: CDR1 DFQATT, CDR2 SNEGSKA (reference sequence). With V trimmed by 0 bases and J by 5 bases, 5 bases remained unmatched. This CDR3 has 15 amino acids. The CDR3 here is CSARDAGGNNNEQFF. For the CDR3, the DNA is TGCAGTGCTAGAGATGCGGGAGGGAACAACAATGAGCAGTTCTTC.

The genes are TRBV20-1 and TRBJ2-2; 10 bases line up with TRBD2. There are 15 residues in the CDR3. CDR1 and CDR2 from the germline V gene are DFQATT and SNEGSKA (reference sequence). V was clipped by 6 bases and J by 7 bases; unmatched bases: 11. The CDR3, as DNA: TGCAGTGCGAACCGGGGACTAGCGCCCGGCGGGGAGCTGTTTTTT. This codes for CSANRGLAPGGELFF.

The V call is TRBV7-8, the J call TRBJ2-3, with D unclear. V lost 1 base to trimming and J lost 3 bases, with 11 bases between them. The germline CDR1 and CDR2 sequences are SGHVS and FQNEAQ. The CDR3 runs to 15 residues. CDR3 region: CASSLVRPSTDTQYF. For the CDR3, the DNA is TGTGCCAGCAGCTTAGTGCGGCCCTCAACAGATACGCAGTATTTT.

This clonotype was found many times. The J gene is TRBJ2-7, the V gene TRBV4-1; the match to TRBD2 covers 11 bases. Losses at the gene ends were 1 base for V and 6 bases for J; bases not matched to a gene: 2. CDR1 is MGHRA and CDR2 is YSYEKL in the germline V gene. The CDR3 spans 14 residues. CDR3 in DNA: TGCGCCAGCAGCCAAGCTAGCGGGAGGTTCGAGCAGTACTTC. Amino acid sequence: CASSQASGRFEQYF.

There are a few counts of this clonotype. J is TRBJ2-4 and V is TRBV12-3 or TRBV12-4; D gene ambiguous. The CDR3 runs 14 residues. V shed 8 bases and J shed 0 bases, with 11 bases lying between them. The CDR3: CASGSWTAKNIQYF. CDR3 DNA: TGTGCCAGCGGAAGCTGGACAGCCAAAAACATTCAGTACTTC.

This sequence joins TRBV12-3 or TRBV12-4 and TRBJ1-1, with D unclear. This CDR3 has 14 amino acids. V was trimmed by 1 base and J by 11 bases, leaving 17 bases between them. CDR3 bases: TGTGCCAGCAGTTTAGTCCGGGGAACCAGGAGGGCTTTCTTT. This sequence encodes CASSLVRGTRRAFF.

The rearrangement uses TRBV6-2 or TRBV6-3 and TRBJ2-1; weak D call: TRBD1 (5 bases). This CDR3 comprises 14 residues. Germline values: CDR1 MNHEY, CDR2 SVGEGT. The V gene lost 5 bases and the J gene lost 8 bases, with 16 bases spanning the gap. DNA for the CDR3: TGTGCCAGCAGTGACGGCCCCCCCAGGGATGAGCAGTTCTTC. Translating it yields CASSDGPPRDEQFF.

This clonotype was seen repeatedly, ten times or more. CDR3 nucleotide sequence: TGTGCCAGCAGCCAAGAGGGGGCGCAGATCTATGGCTACACCTTC. Amino acids: CASSQEGAQIYGYTF. The V and J genes are TRBV4-2 and TRBJ1-2; possible D gene TRBD1, 6 bases. Germline V gene data show CDR1 as LGHNA and CDR2 as YNFKEQ. The CDR3 spans 15 residues. Trimming cost V 0 bases and J 4 bases, with 12 bases left between them.

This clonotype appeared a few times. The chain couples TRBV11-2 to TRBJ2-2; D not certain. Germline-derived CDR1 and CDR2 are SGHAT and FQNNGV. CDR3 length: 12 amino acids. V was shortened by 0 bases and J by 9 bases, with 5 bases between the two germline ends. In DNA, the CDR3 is TGTGCCAGCAGCTTAGATTCCCGGGAGCTGTTTTTT. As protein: CASSLDSRELFF.

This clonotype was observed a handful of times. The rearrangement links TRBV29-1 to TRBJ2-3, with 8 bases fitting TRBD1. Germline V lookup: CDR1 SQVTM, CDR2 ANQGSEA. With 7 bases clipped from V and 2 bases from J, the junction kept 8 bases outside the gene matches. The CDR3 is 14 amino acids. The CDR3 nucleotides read TGCAGCGCCTCGGGACAGGCGTTCACAGATACGCAGTATTTT. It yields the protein CSASGQAFTDTQYF.

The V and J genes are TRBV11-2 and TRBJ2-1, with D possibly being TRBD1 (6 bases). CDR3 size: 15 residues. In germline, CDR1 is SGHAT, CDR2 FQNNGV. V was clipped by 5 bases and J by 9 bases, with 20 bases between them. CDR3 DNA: TGTGCCAGCAGCCGGTGGGGGCAGGGGTTGGGTGAGCAGTTCTTC. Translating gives CASSRWGQGLGEQFF.

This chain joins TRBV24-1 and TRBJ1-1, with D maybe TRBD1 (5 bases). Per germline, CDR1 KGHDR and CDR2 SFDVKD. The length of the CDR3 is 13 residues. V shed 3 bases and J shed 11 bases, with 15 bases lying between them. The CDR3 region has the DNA TGTGCCACCAGTGATGGGGGAGCCTCTGGGGCTTTCTTT. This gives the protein CATSDGGASGAFF.

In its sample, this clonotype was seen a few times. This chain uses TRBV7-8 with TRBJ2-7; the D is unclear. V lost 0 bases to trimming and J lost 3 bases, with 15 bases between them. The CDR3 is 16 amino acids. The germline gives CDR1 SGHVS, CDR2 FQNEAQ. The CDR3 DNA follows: TGTGCCAGCAGCTTAGCGAGTCCGGGCTTCGACTACGAGCAGTACTTC. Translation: CASSLASPGFDYEQYF. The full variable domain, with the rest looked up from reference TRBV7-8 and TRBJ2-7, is GAGVSQSPRYKVAKRGQDVALRCDPISGHVSLFWYQQALGQGPEFLTYFQNEAQLDKSGLPSDRFFAERPEGSVSTLKIQRTQQEDSAVYLCASSLASPGFDYEQYFGPGTRLTVT.

This chain's CDR3 is CASSLRAMNTEAFF. In DNA form, the CDR3 reads TGTGCCAGCAGTTTAAGGGCGATGAACACTGAAGCTTTCTTT. The chain uses TRBV28 and TRBJ1-1, with no clear D. Trimming shortened V by 2 bases and J by 0 bases, and 7 bases separated the two germline ends. CDR3 length: 14 amino acids. The germline CDR1 and CDR2 sequences are MDHEN and SYDVKM.

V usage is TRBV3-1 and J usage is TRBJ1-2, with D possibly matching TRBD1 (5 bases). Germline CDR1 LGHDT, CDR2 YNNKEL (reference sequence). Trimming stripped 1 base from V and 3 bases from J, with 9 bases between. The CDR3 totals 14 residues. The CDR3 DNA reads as TGTGCCAGCAGCCAAGGATACAGGCACTATGGCTACACCTTC. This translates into CASSQGYRHYGYTF.

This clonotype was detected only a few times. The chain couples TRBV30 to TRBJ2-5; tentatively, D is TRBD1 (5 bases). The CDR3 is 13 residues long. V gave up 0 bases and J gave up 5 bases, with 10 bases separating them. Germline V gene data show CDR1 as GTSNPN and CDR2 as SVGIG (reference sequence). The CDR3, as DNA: TGTGCCTGGAGTGTAAAAGGGGTCGAGACCCAGTACTTC. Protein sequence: CAWSVKGVETQYF.